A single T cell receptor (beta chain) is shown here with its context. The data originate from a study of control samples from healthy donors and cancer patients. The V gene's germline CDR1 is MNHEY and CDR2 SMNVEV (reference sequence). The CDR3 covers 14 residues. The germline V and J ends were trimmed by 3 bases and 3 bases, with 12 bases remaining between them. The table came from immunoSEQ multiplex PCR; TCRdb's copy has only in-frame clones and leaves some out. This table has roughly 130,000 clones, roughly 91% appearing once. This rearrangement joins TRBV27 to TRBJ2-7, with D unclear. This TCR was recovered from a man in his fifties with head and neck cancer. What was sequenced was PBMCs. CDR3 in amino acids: CASSLQAMNYEQYF. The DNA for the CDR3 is TGTGCCAGCAGTTTGCAGGCGATGAACTACGAGCAGTACTTC.